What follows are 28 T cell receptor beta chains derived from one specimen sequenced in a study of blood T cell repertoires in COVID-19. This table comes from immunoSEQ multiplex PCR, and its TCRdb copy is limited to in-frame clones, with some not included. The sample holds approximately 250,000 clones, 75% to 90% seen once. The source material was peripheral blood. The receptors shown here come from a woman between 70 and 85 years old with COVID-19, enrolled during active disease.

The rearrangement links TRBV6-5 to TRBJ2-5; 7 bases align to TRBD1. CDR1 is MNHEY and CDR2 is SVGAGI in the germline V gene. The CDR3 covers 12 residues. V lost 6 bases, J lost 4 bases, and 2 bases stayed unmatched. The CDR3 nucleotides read TGTGCCAGCAGGCAGGGGGTAGAGACCCAGTACTTC. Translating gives CASRQGVETQYF.

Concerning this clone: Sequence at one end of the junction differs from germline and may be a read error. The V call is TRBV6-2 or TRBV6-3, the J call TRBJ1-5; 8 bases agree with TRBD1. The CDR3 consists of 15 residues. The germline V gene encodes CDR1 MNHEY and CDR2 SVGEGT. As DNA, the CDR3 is TGTGCCAGCAGTGACTCGGACAGGGTTGGTCAGCCCCAGCATTTT. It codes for CASSDSDRVGQPQHF.

The CDR3 DNA is TGTGCCAGCAGCAACAGTCCCGGGACAGGGAACTATGGCTACACCTTC. It translates to CASSNSPGTGNYGYTF. The J gene is TRBJ1-2, the V gene TRBV7-9; 9 bases fit TRBD1. V shed 5 bases, J shed 2 bases, and the junction held 9 bases outside the gene matches. This CDR3 is 16 amino acids long. Germline lookup yields CDR1 SEHNR and CDR2 FQNEAQ (reference sequence).

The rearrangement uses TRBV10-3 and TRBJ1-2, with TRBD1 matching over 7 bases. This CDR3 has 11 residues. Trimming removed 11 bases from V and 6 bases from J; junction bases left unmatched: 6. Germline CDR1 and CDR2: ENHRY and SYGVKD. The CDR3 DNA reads TGTGCCCTCGGGACAGCGAATGGCTACACCTTC. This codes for CALGTANGYTF.

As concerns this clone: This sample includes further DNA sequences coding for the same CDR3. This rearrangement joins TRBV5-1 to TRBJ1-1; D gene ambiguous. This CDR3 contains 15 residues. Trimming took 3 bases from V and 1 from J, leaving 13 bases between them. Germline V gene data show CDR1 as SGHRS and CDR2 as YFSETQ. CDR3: CASSSEGTGNTEAFF. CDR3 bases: TGCGCCAGCAGCTCGGAGGGTACGGGGAACACTGAAGCTTTCTTT.

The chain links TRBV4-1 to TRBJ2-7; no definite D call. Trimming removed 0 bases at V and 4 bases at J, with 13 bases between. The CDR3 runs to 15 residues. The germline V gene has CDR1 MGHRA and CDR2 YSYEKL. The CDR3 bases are TGCGCCAGCAGCCAAGAAGTCCCAGACTGGTACGAGCAGTACTTC. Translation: CASSQEVPDWYEQYF.

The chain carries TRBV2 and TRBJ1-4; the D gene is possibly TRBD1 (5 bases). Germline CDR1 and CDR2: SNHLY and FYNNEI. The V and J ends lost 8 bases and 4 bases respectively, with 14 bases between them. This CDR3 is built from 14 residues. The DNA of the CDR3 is TGTGCCAGCCGTCAGGGCGACGGTAATGAAAAACTGTTTTTT. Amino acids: CASRQGDGNEKLFF.

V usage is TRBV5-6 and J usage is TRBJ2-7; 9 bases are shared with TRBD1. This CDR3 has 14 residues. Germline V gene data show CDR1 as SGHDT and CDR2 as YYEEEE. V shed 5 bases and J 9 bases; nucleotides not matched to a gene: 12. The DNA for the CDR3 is TGTGCCAGCAGTCCCCCGGGACAGGGCGGACGGCAGTACTTC. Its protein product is CASSPPGQGGRQYF.

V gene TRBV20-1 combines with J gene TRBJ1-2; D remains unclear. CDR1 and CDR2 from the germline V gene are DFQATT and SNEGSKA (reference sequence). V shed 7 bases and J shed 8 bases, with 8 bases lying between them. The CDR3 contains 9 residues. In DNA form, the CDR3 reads TGCAGTGTCCGGGAAGGCTACACCTTC. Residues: CSVREGYTF.

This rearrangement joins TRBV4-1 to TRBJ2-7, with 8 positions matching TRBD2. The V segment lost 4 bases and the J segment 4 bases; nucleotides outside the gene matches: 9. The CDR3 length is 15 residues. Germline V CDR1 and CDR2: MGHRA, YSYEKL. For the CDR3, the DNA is TGCGCCAGCAGCCGAGACCTAGCGGGCGGATACGAGCAGTACTTC. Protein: CASSRDLAGGYEQYF.

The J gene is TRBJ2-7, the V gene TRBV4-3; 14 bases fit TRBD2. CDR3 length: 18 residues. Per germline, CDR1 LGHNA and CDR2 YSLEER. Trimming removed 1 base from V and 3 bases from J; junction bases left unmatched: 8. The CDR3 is CASSQGPGLAGADYEQYF. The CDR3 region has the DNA TGCGCCAGCAGCCAAGGTCCGGGACTAGCGGGGGCCGACTACGAGCAGTACTTC.

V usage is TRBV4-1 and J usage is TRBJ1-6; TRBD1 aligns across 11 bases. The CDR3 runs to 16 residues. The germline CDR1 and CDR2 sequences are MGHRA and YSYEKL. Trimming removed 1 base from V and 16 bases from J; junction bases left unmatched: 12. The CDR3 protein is CASSQVGQGARVGLHF. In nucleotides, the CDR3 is TGCGCCAGCAGCCAAGTAGGACAGGGGGCAAGAGTAGGGCTCCACTTT.

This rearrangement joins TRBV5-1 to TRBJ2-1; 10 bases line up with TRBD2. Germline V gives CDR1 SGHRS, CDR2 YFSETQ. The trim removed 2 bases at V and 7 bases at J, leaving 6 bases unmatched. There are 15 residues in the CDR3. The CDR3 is CASSLTAGGFNEQFF. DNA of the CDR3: TGCGCCAGCAGCTTAACAGCGGGGGGGTTTAATGAGCAGTTCTTC.

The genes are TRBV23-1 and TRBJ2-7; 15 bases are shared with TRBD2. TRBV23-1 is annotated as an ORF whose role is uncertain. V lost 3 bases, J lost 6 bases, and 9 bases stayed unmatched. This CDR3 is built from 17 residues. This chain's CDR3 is CASSHPRTSGGASEQYF. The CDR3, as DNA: TGCGCCAGCAGTCACCCCCGGACTAGCGGGGGGGCGAGCGAGCAGTACTTC.

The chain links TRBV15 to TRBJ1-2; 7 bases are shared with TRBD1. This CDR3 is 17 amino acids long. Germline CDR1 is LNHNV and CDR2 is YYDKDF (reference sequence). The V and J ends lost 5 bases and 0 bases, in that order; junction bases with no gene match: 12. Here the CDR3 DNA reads TGTGCCACCAGCCTCCCCACGGGACAGTCAACTAACTATGGCTACACCTTC. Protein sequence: CATSLPTGQSTNYGYTF.

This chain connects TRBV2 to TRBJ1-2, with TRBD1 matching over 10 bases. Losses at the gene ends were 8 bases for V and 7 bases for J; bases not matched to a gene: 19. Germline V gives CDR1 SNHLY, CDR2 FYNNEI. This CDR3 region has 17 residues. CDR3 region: CASPNRRTGGTSVGYTF. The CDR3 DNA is TGTGCCAGCCCAAATCGAAGGACAGGGGGAACGAGTGTTGGCTACACCTTC.

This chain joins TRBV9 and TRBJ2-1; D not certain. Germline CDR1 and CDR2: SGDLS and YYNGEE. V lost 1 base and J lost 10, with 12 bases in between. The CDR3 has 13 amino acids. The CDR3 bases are TGTGCCAGCAGCGTATTAGTTTTCGGGGAGCAGTTCTTC. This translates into CASSVLVFGEQFF.

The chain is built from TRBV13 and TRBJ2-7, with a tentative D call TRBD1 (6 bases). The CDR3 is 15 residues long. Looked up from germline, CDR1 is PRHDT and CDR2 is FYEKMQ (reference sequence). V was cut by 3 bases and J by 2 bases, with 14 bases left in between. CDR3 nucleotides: TGTGCCAGCAGCTTTCAGGGGACGGTCACCTACGAGCAGTACTTC. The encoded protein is CASSFQGTVTYEQYF.

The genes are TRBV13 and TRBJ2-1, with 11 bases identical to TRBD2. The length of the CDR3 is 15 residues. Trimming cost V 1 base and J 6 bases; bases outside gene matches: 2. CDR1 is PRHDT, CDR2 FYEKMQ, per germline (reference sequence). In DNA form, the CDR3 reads TGTGCCAGCAGCTTAGTTCTAGCGGGGGGCAATGAGCAGTTCTTC. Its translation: CASSLVLAGGNEQFF.

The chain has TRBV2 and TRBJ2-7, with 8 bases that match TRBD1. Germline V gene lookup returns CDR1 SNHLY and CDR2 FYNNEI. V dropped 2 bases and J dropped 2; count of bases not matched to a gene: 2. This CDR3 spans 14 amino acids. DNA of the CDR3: TGTGCCAGCAGTGAACAGGGACAGGCCTACGAGCAGTACTTC. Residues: CASSEQGQAYEQYF.

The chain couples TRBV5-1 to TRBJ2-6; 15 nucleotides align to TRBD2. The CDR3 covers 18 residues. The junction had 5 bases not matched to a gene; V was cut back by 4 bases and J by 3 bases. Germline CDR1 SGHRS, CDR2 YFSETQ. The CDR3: CASSPPGLAGGGANVLTF. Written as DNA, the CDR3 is TGCGCCAGCAGCCCGCCGGGACTAGCGGGGGGTGGGGCCAACGTCCTGACTTTC.

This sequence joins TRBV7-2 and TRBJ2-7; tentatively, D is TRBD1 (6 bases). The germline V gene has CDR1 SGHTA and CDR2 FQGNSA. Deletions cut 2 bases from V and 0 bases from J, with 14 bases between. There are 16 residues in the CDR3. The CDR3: CASSLIGGGGSYEQYF. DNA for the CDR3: TGTGCCAGCAGCTTAATTGGGGGCGGTGGCTCCTACGAGCAGTACTTC.

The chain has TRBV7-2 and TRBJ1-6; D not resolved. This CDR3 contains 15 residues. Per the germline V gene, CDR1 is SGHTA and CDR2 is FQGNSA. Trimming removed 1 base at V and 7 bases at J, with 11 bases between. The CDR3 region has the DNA TGTGCCAGCAGCTTAGTGGGCACGCCGAATTCACCCCTCCACTTT. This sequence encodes CASSLVGTPNSPLHF.

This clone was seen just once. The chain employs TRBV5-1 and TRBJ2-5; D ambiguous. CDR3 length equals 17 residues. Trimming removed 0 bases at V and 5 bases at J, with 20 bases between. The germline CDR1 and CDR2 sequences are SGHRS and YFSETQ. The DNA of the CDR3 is TGCGCCAGCAGCTTGGCCGGCGGTGGGTCCGATTTGGAGACCCAGTACTTC. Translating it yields CASSLAGGGSDLETQYF.

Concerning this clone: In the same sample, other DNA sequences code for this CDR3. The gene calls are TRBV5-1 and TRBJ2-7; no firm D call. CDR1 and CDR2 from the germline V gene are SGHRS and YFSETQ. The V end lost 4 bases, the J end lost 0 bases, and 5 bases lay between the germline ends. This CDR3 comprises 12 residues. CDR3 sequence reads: CASSPSSYEQYF. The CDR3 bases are TGCGCCAGCAGCCCGAGCTCCTACGAGCAGTACTTC.

CDR3 nucleotides: TGTGCCTGGAGTGGGGTAGGAGGAGAGCACGTTCCCGGTAGCAATCAGCCCCAGCATTTT. This gives the protein CAWSGVGGEHVPGSNQPQHF. V usage is TRBV30 and J usage is TRBJ1-5; D is unresolved. This CDR3 region has 20 residues. The ends were cut back, 1 base at V and 0 bases at J, with 25 bases in the middle. Per germline, CDR1 GTSNPN and CDR2 SVGIG (reference sequence).

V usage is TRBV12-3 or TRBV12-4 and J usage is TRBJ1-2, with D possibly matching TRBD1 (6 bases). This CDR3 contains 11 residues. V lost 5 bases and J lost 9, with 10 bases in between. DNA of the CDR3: TGTGCCAGCAGTCAGACAGGTCGCTACACCTTC. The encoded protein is CASSQTGRYTF.

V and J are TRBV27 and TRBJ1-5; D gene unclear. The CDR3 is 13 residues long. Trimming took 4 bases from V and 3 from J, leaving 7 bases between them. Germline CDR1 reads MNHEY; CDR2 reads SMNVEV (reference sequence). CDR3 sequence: CASSYRPNQPQHF. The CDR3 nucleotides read TGTGCCAGCAGTTACAGACCCAATCAGCCCCAGCATTTT.